Below, 32 T cell receptor beta chains from the same sample are listed, as sequenced in a study of tumor and adjacent non-tumor tissue in lung cancer. The template was RNA from unsorted bulk tissue. TCRbeta libraries were built with three rounds of nested PCR, modified from ARM-PCR. TCRdb reprocessed the multiplex PCR reads with MiXCR, giving one entry per CDR3 protein. The data contain about 80,000 distinct CDR3 sequences, around 70% of them singletons. The sequenced sample consisted of lung tumor tissue. These receptors were taken from a woman between 65 and 79 years old with non-small cell lung cancer.

This clonotype was counted at least ten times. This chain joins TRBV12-3 or TRBV12-4 and TRBJ1-2, with TRBD1 as a possible D gene (5 bases). The CDR3 spans 13 residues. Trimming shortened V by 5 bases and J by 5 bases, and 12 bases separated the two germline ends. CDR3 loop: CASSRQGGYGYTF. Here the CDR3 DNA reads TGTGCCAGCAGTCGGCAGGGAGGTTATGGCTACACCTTC.

The genes are TRBV10-3 and TRBJ1-2; TRBD1 agrees at 8 bases. The germline V gene encodes CDR1 ENHRY and CDR2 SYGVKD. This CDR3 has 13 amino acids. V lost 5 bases, J lost 12 bases, and 11 bases stayed unmatched. The CDR3 DNA sequence: TGTGCCATCAGTCCGGGACAGGACTATGACCACACCTTC. Amino acid sequence: CAISPGQDYDHTF.

A word on this clonotype: The missing conserved phenylalanine or tryptophan at the end of this CDR3 makes a read error likely. The gene calls are TRBV6-1 and TRBJ1-5, with 8 bases matching TRBD1. In germline, CDR1 is MNHNS, CDR2 SASEGT. The CDR3 runs 15 residues. The CDR3 coding sequence is TGTGCCAGTAGTGAGCCCAGGGGGCGGTTGGAGCCCCAGCATTTG. It codes for CASSEPRGRLEPQHL.

Details on this clonotype: The junction does not match germline at one end; this may be a read error. The chain is built from TRBV5-4 and TRBJ2-5; perhaps TRBD1 as D (6 bases). Germline V gives CDR1 SGHNT, CDR2 YYREEE (reference sequence). The CDR3 sequence is 14 residues long. The CDR3 region is CASSVMTGQETQYF. CDR3 DNA sequence: TGTGCCAGCAGCGTCATGACAGGCCAAGAGACTCAGTACTTC.

At least ten counts were recorded for this clonotype. One junction end disagrees with the germline gene, perhaps due to a read error. This chain uses TRBV4-2 with TRBJ2-7, with 7 bases aligning to TRBD2. The V gene's germline CDR1 is LGHNA and CDR2 YNFKEQ. This CDR3 spans 14 amino acids. The CDR3 DNA reads TGTGCCAGCAGCCAGGGAGGGCGGGGAGCTCGTGCGAACTTC. Encoded protein: CASSQGGRGARANF.

This clonotype was recorded many times. CDR3 in amino acids: CASSRWTGRGLTYEQYF. The CDR3 region has the DNA TGTGCCAGCAGCCGCTGGACAGGGCGGGGGCTGACCTACGAGCAGTACTTC. This sequence joins TRBV7-9 and TRBJ2-7, with D perhaps matching TRBD1 (8 bases). Germline-derived CDR1 and CDR2 are SEHNR and FQNEAQ (reference sequence). Deletions cut 5 bases from V and 2 bases from J, with 22 bases between. This CDR3 contains 17 residues.

This clonotype was recorded at least ten times. The chain uses TRBV5-5 and TRBJ2-3; 9 nucleotides line up with TRBD2. The V gene's germline CDR1 is SGHKS and CDR2 YYEKEE (reference sequence). The ends lost 4 bases at V and 6 bases at J; junction bases unmatched: 12. The CDR3 is 16 residues long. CDR3 residues: CASSPVGAGGFDTQYF. CDR3 coding DNA: TGTGCCAGCAGCCCCGTTGGAGCGGGAGGTTTTGATACGCAGTATTTT.

The chain combines TRBV29-1 with TRBJ2-1; D is perhaps TRBD2 (5 bases). Germline V gene lookup returns CDR1 SQVTM and CDR2 ANQGSEA. This CDR3 is 13 amino acids long. Trimming cost V 7 bases and J 9 bases, with 19 bases left between them. The DNA of the CDR3 is TGCAGCGATGACCGGGAACATCCACTTGAGCAGTTCTTC. It translates to CSDDREHPLEQFF.

This clonotype was counted at least ten times. The CDR3 is CASSWGGDQGETQYF. In nucleotides, the CDR3 is TGTGCCAGCAGCTGGGGGGGAGACCAAGGAGAGACCCAGTACTTC. The rearrangement uses TRBV5-8 and TRBJ2-5; 7 nucleotides line up with TRBD2. V lost 3 bases, J lost 4 bases, and 9 bases stayed unmatched. Germline V lookup: CDR1 SGHTS, CDR2 YDEGEE. The CDR3 sequence is 15 residues long.

There are many counts of this clonotype. The rearrangement uses TRBV24-1 and TRBJ2-1; 13 bases align to TRBD2. The CDR3 spans 16 residues. Looked up from germline, CDR1 is KGHDR and CDR2 is SFDVKD. J lost 8 bases, V lost 5 bases, and 8 bases had no gene match. In DNA form, the CDR3 reads TGTGCCACCAGTGTCGACGGACTAGCGGGGGAGGATGAGCAGTTCTTC. It yields the protein CATSVDGLAGEDEQFF.

V is TRBV29-1 and J is TRBJ2-2, with 9 nucleotides matching TRBD2. V was clipped by 4 bases and J by 7 bases; unmatched bases: 13. The CDR3 extends over 16 amino acids. The germline gives CDR1 SQVTM, CDR2 ANQGSEA. The CDR3, as DNA: TGCAGCGTTGTAGTTAGCGGGAGTAACCAACGCGGGGAGCTGTTTTTT. Its translation is CSVVVSGSNQRGELFF.

The chain carries TRBV4-1 and TRBJ2-1; 8 bases map to TRBD2. V lost 8 bases to trimming and J lost 15 bases; unmatched junction nucleotides: 18. This CDR3 region has 14 residues. Looked up from germline, CDR1 is MGHRA and CDR2 is YSYEKL. Written as DNA, the CDR3 is TGCGCCAGCCGCCCGGGGGGGGGGGATGGTGAGTTGTTCTTC. It encodes CASRPGGGDGELFF.

Comments on this clonotype: Germline is not matched at one junction end, which may reflect a read error. This chain connects TRBV12-3 or TRBV12-4 to TRBJ2-5; no reliable D call. The CDR3 consists of 11 residues. This CDR3 reads CASDNMETRYF. The CDR3 coding sequence is TGTGCCAGCGACAATATGGAGACCCGGTACTTC.

The chain links TRBV2 to TRBJ2-1; D possibly uses TRBD1 or TRBD2 (5 bases each). The CDR3 covers 15 residues. Germline V gives CDR1 SNHLY, CDR2 FYNNEI. V was clipped by 2 bases and J by 4 bases, with 12 bases between them. The CDR3 region is CASSEMGDRYNEQFF. DNA of the CDR3: TGTGCCAGCAGTGAAATGGGGGATCGTTACAATGAGCAGTTCTTC.

This clonotype was recorded many times. The rearrangement uses TRBV28 and TRBJ1-1, with a weak D call TRBD1 (5 bases). The V end was cut by 5 bases, the J end by 1 base, with 8 bases between. Germline V CDR1 and CDR2: MDHEN, SYDVKM. There are 13 residues in the CDR3. CDR3 amino acids: CASSKTGNTEAFF. In nucleotides, the CDR3 is TGTGCCAGCAGTAAAACAGGGAACACTGAAGCTTTCTTT.

About this clonotype: Its ends do not fully match the called genes, so a read error is possible. This chain's CDR3 is CVSCRNGLAGGPLNEQFF. The CDR3 DNA follows: TGTGTCAGCTGTCGGAATGGACTAGCGGGAGGGCCTCTTAATGAGCAGTTCTTC. The genes are TRBV28 and TRBJ2-1; 15 bases are shared with TRBD2. Germline V lookup: CDR1 MDHEN, CDR2 SYDVKM. The CDR3 has 18 amino acids. Using reference TRBV28 and TRBJ2-1 for the parts outside the CDR3, the full variable domain is DVKVTQSSRYLVKRTGEKVFLECVQDMDHENMFWYRQDPGLGLRLIYFSYDVKMKEKGDIPEGYSVSREKKERFSLILESASTNQTSMYLCVSCRNGLAGGPLNEQFFGPGTRLTVL.

This clonotype was recorded once. A read error may explain this, as a much larger clone is one base away. This chain connects TRBV30 to TRBJ2-1; 13 positions match TRBD2. Trimming took 3 bases from V and 9 from J; bases not matched to a gene: 5. This CDR3 contains 14 residues. Germline-derived CDR1 and CDR2 are GTSNPN and SVGIG (reference sequence). CDR3 nucleotide sequence: TGTGCCTGGAGAAGGACTAGCGGGGGCATTGAGCAGTTCTTC. This translates into CAWRRTSGGIEQFF.

This clonotype has a count of ten or more. J is TRBJ1-5 and V is TRBV6-5, with D maybe TRBD1 (5 bases). Deletions cut 4 bases from V and 2 bases from J, with 15 bases between. The CDR3 has 16 amino acids. Germline loops: CDR1 MNHEY, CDR2 SVGAGI. In DNA form, the CDR3 reads TGTGCCAGCAGTTCTCTGGGGGGAAGGGGCAATCAGCCCCAGCATTTT. Translating gives CASSSLGGRGNQPQHF.

To note about this clonotype: One end of the junction fails to match germline, which may point to a read error. The J gene is TRBJ1-1, the V gene TRBV4-1; no firm D call. CDR1 and CDR2 (germline): MGHRA, YSYEKL. This CDR3 is built from 14 residues. CDR3 nucleotide sequence: TGTGTCAACAGCCACCGGATAGAGAACACTGAAGCTTTCTTT. Its protein product is CVNSHRIENTEAFF.

This clonotype came up once. The chain employs TRBV6-5 and TRBJ1-6; 8 bases line up with TRBD1. Per the germline V gene, CDR1 is MNHEY and CDR2 is SVGAGI. The CDR3 has 15 residues. V was pared by 5 bases and J by 19 bases, with 19 bases of the junction left unmatched. For the CDR3, the DNA is TGTGCCAGCAGTCGGGACAGGACGTTGGGTTCACTCCGTCACTTT. Its protein product is CASSRDRTLGSLRHF.

This clonotype was detected ten times or more. This rearrangement joins TRBV20-1 to TRBJ2-6, with 8 positions matching TRBD1. The trim removed 3 bases at V and 4 bases at J, leaving 14 bases unmatched. CDR3 length: 18 residues. Germline lookup yields CDR1 DFQATT and CDR2 SNEGSKA (reference sequence). Written as DNA, the CDR3 is TGCAGTGCTAGGGCCCCGGGGACAGGAAATTCCGGGGCCAACGTCCTGACTTTC. This encodes CSARAPGTGNSGANVLTF.

As for this clonotype: Being one base from a much bigger clone, this may be a read error. The chain uses TRBV12-3 or TRBV12-4 and TRBJ2-7, with 8 bases aligning to TRBD2. CDR3 length equals 14 residues. Trimming cost V 4 bases and J 2 bases; bases outside gene matches: 4. This CDR3 reads CASSSFSGAYEQYF. Written as DNA, the CDR3 is TGTGCCAGCAGTTCCTTTAGCGGGGCCTACGAGCAGTACTTC.

This clonotype was counted ten times or more. CDR3 nucleotide sequence: TGTGCCACCAGTGCCCTTGGAGCGGGAGGATCCTACGAGCAGTACTTC. The encoded protein is CATSALGAGGSYEQYF. This sequence joins TRBV24-1 and TRBJ2-7; TRBD2 agrees at 9 bases. This CDR3 comprises 16 residues. V shed 5 bases and J 1 base; nucleotides not matched to a gene: 8. CDR1 and CDR2 (germline): KGHDR, SFDVKD.

Details on this clonotype: The CDR3 does not close with the conserved phenylalanine or tryptophan, likely indicating a read error. This chain uses TRBV7-9 with TRBJ2-1, with 11 bases matching TRBD2. J gave up 3 bases and V 7 bases, and 11 bases lay outside the gene matches. The length of the CDR3 is 17 residues. The germline V gene encodes CDR1 SEHNR and CDR2 FQNEAQ (reference sequence). The DNA of the CDR3 is TGTGCCAGCATCAATGTAGCGGGAGGGCCCCTCTACAATGAGCAGTTCATC. The encoded protein is CASINVAGGPLYNEQFI.

Turning to this clonotype: The CDR3 ends on some other residue instead of the conserved phenylalanine or tryptophan, so this is likely a read error. The chain joins TRBV7-8 to TRBJ2-1; 11 bases match TRBD2. Germline V gene sequence: CDR1 SGHVS, CDR2 FQNEAQ. The CDR3 is made up of 15 amino acids. DNA of the CDR3: TGTGCCAGCAGCCTAGCGGGAGGACCTGGGAATGAGCAGTTCTCC. Its translation: CASSLAGGPGNEQFS.

As to this clonotype: The CDR3 does not close with the conserved phenylalanine or tryptophan, likely indicating a read error. The chain has TRBV11-1 and TRBJ1-5, with 10 positions matching TRBD1. V was pared by 9 bases and J by 5 bases, with 10 bases of the junction left unmatched. Per the germline V gene, CDR1 is SGHAT and CDR2 is FQDESV (reference sequence). This CDR3 has 15 residues. CDR3 sequence reads: CASSTGTGAHQPQHC. CDR3 coding DNA: TGTGCCAGTAGCACAGGGACAGGGGCCCATCAGCCCCAGCATTGT.

Notes on this clonotype: This clone may be a read error of a much larger clone one base away. The chain carries TRBV20-1 and TRBJ2-7; D could derive from TRBD1 or TRBD2 (6 bases each). CDR3 length equals 13 residues. Germline CDR1 DFQATT, CDR2 SNEGSKA (reference sequence). V gave up 8 bases and J gave up 7 bases, with 21 bases separating them. The CDR3 is CSIHGGGLGEQYF. CDR3 nucleotide sequence: TGCAGTATACACGGTGGGGGGCTGGGGGAGCAGTACTTC.

On this clonotype itself: An end of the junction differs from the germline gene, which may be a read error. The chain has TRBV4-1 and TRBJ2-7, with D uncertain. This CDR3 has 15 amino acids. CDR1 and CDR2 from the germline V gene are MGHRA and YSYEKL. This CDR3 is CASSPRLTVSNEQYF. The DNA of the CDR3 is TGCGCCAGCAGCCCCCGGCTAACAGTCTCCAACGAGCAGTACTTC.

The chain carries TRBV29-1 and TRBJ2-1; D is ambiguous. The CDR3 is made up of 13 amino acids. Germline V CDR1 and CDR2: SQVTM, ANQGSEA. The CDR3, as DNA: TGCAGTGTAAAACGGCAGGCCATAATTGAGCAGTTCTTC. Its translation is CSVKRQAIIEQFF.

The V call is TRBV20-1, the J call TRBJ2-5; 8 nucleotides agree with TRBD1. The CDR3 runs 13 residues. V gave up 6 bases and J gave up 1 base; unmatched junction bases: 4. Looked up from germline, CDR1 is DFQATT and CDR2 is SNEGSKA (reference sequence). DNA for the CDR3: TGCAGTGCAAGGACAGGGAGCCAAGAGACCCAGTACTTC. It encodes CSARTGSQETQYF.

This sequence joins TRBV6-1 and TRBJ2-1; D is perhaps TRBD1 or TRBD2 (5 bases each). In germline, CDR1 is MNHNS, CDR2 SASEGT. V dropped 8 bases and J dropped 12 bases, with 23 bases sitting between them. CDR3 size: 14 residues. CDR3 coding DNA: TGTGCCAGCCCTCCCCCCAGGGACGTAAGTGGGCAGTTCTTC. Translated: CASPPPRDVSGQFF.

With respect to this clonotype: A junction end diverges from the germline sequence, so it may reflect a read error. The CDR3 DNA reads as TGTACCAGCGACCGTACAGGGACCTCCTACGAACAGTACTTC. Translated: CTSDRTGTSYEQYF. The rearrangement links TRBV28 to TRBJ2-7; tentatively, D is TRBD1 (6 bases). The CDR3 is made up of 14 amino acids. Germline V CDR1 and CDR2: MDHEN, SYDVKM. Full variable domain (outside the CDR3, taken from reference TRBV28 and TRBJ2-7): DVKVTQSSRYLVKRTGEKVFLECVQDMDHENMFWYRQDPGLGLRLIYFSYDVKMKEKGDIPEGYSVSREKKERFSLILESASTNQTSMYLCTSDRTGTSYEQYFGPGTRLTVT.